The 32 T cell receptor beta chains below all came from one sample that was sequenced in a study of cytomegalovirus exposure and HLA in healthy donors. 13 Jbeta primers and 60 Vbeta primers were used for the PCR. This table comes from immunoSEQ multiplex PCR, and its TCRdb copy is limited to in-frame clones, with some not included. The sample shows 150,000 to 200,000 clones, 70% to 90% of them seen only once. The sequenced sample was PBMCs. The receptors derive from a man between 25 and 39 years old in good health and CMV-seropositive.

On this clone itself: An end of the junction does not agree with germline; a read error may underlie this. The rearrangement links TRBV7-7 to TRBJ2-2; 10 bases are shared with TRBD1. This CDR3 is built from 16 residues. Germline V lookup: CDR1 SSHAT, CDR2 FNYEAQ (reference sequence). This CDR3 reads CASSLPPGQGSGELFF. In nucleotides, the CDR3 is TGTGCTAGCAGCCTACCACCGGGACAGGGGTCCGGGGAGCTGTTTTTT.

The chain links TRBV6-4 to TRBJ1-1; D is uncertain. CDR1 is MRHNA, CDR2 SNTAGT, per germline. Between the trimmed V and J ends, which lost 2 bases and 5 bases, there was a span of 9 bases. CDR3 length: 13 residues. The CDR3 protein is CASSDELGTEAFF. The CDR3 nucleotides are TGTGCCAGCAGTGACGAGCTTGGTACTGAAGCTTTCTTT.

Here the CDR3 DNA reads TGCGCCAGCAGTCGCGTGGGGCAGGGGAATCCCTACGAGCAGTACTTC. Translated: CASSRVGQGNPYEQYF. The rearrangement links TRBV4-3 to TRBJ2-7; maybe TRBD1 (6 bases). The CDR3 covers 16 residues. Germline CDR1 is LGHNA and CDR2 is YSLEER. V shed 6 bases and J shed 2 bases, with 20 bases lying between them.

The rearrangement uses TRBV25-1 and TRBJ1-4, with D possibly matching TRBD1 (6 bases). The CDR3 has 15 amino acids. Germline V gene lookup returns CDR1 MGHDK and CDR2 SYGVNS. The V gene lost 3 bases and the J gene lost 8 bases, with 16 bases spanning the gap. CDR3 in amino acids: CASSDSRGPGEKLFF. The DNA of the CDR3 is TGTGCCAGCAGTGACTCCAGGGGCCCGGGGGAAAAACTGTTTTTT.

This chain links TRBV27 with TRBJ2-2, with D unclear. The germline gives CDR1 MNHEY, CDR2 SMNVEV (reference sequence). The CDR3 consists of 14 residues. V was cut by 7 bases and J by 1 base, with 10 bases left in between. CDR3 loop: CASMMPENTGELFF. For the CDR3, the DNA is TGTGCCAGCATGATGCCAGAGAACACCGGGGAGCTGTTTTTT.

The rearrangement uses TRBV9 and TRBJ2-5, with 10 bases matching TRBD2. CDR1 and CDR2 from the germline V gene are SGDLS and YYNGEE. V shed 0 bases, J shed 11 bases, and the junction held 10 bases outside the gene matches. The CDR3 is 15 amino acids. CDR3 in DNA: TGTGCCAGCAGCGTAGGGAGCGGGAGGGCCGAAGAGCAGTACTTC. This codes for CASSVGSGRAEEQYF.

The V and J genes are TRBV29-1 and TRBJ2-5, with D perhaps TRBD2 (5 bases). Germline values: CDR1 SQVTM, CDR2 ANQGSEA. The CDR3 runs to 13 residues. V was clipped by 4 bases and J by 4 bases, with 13 bases between them. Here the CDR3 reads CSVVRTRGETQYF. The CDR3 region has the DNA TGCAGCGTTGTTCGGACTCGGGGAGAGACCCAGTACTTC.

The J gene is TRBJ2-1, the V gene TRBV18; the D is unclear. Trimming pared 6 bases from V and 0 bases from J, leaving 12 bases between. Per the germline V gene, CDR1 is KGHSH and CDR2 is LQKENI. There are 15 residues in the CDR3. The CDR3 protein is CASSPGPSSYNEQFF. CDR3 coding DNA: TGTGCCAGCTCCCCCGGTCCGAGCTCCTACAATGAGCAGTTCTTC.

V and J are TRBV29-1 and TRBJ2-7; D gene ambiguous. The CDR3 has 12 residues. The germline V gene has CDR1 SQVTM and CDR2 ANQGSEA. The ends were cut back, 7 bases at V and 2 bases at J, with 12 bases in the middle. Here the CDR3 DNA reads TGCAGCGCACGAATAGAGGCCTACGAGCAGTACTTC. Encoded protein: CSARIEAYEQYF.

This clone occurred a few times. The rearrangement uses TRBV7-8 and TRBJ2-1; 11 bases are shared with TRBD2. The CDR3 extends over 15 amino acids. Unmatched junction bases numbered 3, after V lost 5 bases and J lost 3 bases. Germline loops: CDR1 SGHVS, CDR2 FQNEAQ. CDR3 sequence (DNA): TGTGCCAGCAGCGCGGGACTAGCGGTCTACAATGAGCAGTTCTTC. The encoded protein is CASSAGLAVYNEQFF.

This chain joins TRBV2 and TRBJ2-7; TRBD1 is a possible D gene (5 bases). Trimming pared 7 bases from V and 3 bases from J, leaving 10 bases between. The CDR3 extends over 12 amino acids. Per the germline V gene, CDR1 is SNHLY and CDR2 is FYNNEI. CDR3 coding DNA: TGTGCCAGCAAGGGCAGGGACTACGAGCAGTACTTC. Its protein is CASKGRDYEQYF.

The rearrangement joins TRBV6-1 to TRBJ1-1; 8 bases are shared with TRBD1. J lost 4 bases, V lost 4 bases, and 11 bases had no gene match. This CDR3 region has 16 residues. Germline V gene data show CDR1 as MNHNS and CDR2 as SASEGT. The CDR3 DNA sequence: TGTGCCAGCAGTGGCGACAGGGGAGTCGCTGGCACTGAAGCTTTCTTT. Residues: CASSGDRGVAGTEAFF.

The chain has TRBV4-2 and TRBJ1-4; TRBD1 matches 7 bases. V lost 3 bases, J lost 5 bases, and 6 bases stayed unmatched. The length of the CDR3 is 15 residues. Germline values: CDR1 LGHNA, CDR2 YNFKEQ. CDR3 amino acids: CASSHRTGSNEKLFF. CDR3 DNA sequence: TGTGCCAGCAGCCACAGGACAGGAAGCAATGAAAAACTGTTTTTT.

The rearrangement joins TRBV9 to TRBJ2-6, with D unclear. Germline V gene sequence: CDR1 SGDLS, CDR2 YYNGEE. The V end lost 3 bases, the J end lost 0 bases, and 4 bases lay between the germline ends. This CDR3 comprises 14 residues. CDR3 coding DNA: TGTGCCAGCAGCGCGAGCTCTGGGGCCAACGTCCTGACTTTC. Translating gives CASSASSGANVLTF. The whole variable domain, filled in from reference TRBV9 and TRBJ2-6, reads DSGVTQTPKHLITATGQRVTLRCSPRSGDLSVYWYQQSLDQGLQFLIQYYNGEERAKGNILERFSAQQFPDLHSELNLSSLELGDSALYFCASSASSGANVLTFGAGSRLTVL.

This clone has only one observation. V gene TRBV15 combines with J gene TRBJ2-3; D is uncertain. Trimming removed 3 bases at V and 2 bases at J, with 18 bases between. Germline V CDR1 and CDR2: LNHNV, YYDKDF (reference sequence). This CDR3 contains 17 residues. The CDR3 loop is CATSSGAGLLFTDTQYF. DNA for the CDR3: TGTGCCACCAGCAGTGGTGCAGGCCTATTATTCACAGATACGCAGTATTTT.

The V gene is TRBV19, the J gene TRBJ2-1; maybe TRBD2 (6 bases). V lost 3 bases to trimming and J lost 0 bases, with 12 bases between them. Per the germline V gene, CDR1 is LNHDA and CDR2 is SQIVND (reference sequence). The CDR3 totals 16 residues. CDR3 amino acids: CASSIGTASSYNEQFF. CDR3 nucleotide sequence: TGTGCCAGTAGTATTGGGACTGCGTCCTCCTACAATGAGCAGTTCTTC.

This clone is a singleton in its sample. The rearrangement links TRBV7-6 to TRBJ2-2; D perhaps matches TRBD1 (6 bases). CDR3 length: 14 residues. Germline CDR1 is SGHVS and CDR2 is FNYEAQ. V shed 5 bases and J shed 7 bases, with 14 bases lying between them. As DNA, the CDR3 is TGTGCCAGCAGCGTTTACAGGGATCGCGGGGAGCTGTTTTTT. Translating it yields CASSVYRDRGELFF.

V and J are TRBV12-5 and TRBJ2-5, with D possibly matching TRBD2 (6 bases). Per the germline V gene, CDR1 is LGHNT and CDR2 is FRNRAP. The CDR3 loop spans 13 amino acids. The V and J ends lost 1 base and 3 bases respectively, with 6 bases between them. CDR3 sequence: CASGLGGEETQYF. As DNA, the CDR3 is TGTGCTAGTGGTTTGGGGGGGGAAGAGACCCAGTACTTC. Full variable domain (outside the CDR3, taken from reference TRBV12-5 and TRBJ2-5): DARVTQTPRHKVTEMGQEVTMRCQPILGHNTVFWYRQTMMQGLELLAYFRNRAPLDDSGMPKDRFSAEMPDATLATLKIQPSEPRDSAVYFCASGLGGEETQYFGPGTRLLVL.

The V call is TRBV4-1, the J call TRBJ2-1, with 7 bases that match TRBD2. In germline, CDR1 is MGHRA, CDR2 YSYEKL. The CDR3 covers 15 residues. Losses at the gene ends were 1 base for V and 3 bases for J; bases not matched to a gene: 3. Here the CDR3 reads CASSQVTSDYNEQFF. The CDR3 DNA reads as TGCGCCAGCAGCCAAGTCACTAGCGACTACAATGAGCAGTTCTTC.

J is TRBJ2-5 and V is TRBV6-5, with D maybe TRBD2 (6 bases). The end of the DNA is better explained by TRBJ2-7, so the J call may be wrong. This CDR3 has 14 amino acids. The germline V gene has CDR1 MNHEY and CDR2 SVGAGI. The CDR3 here is CASSYGIGSHEQYF. The CDR3 nucleotides are TGTGCCAGCAGTTACGGGATCGGGAGTCACGAGCAGTACTTC.

The rearrangement uses TRBV18 and TRBJ1-4; TRBD1 aligns across 8 bases. The CDR3 extends over 14 amino acids. V dropped 3 bases and J dropped 6; count of bases not matched to a gene: 3. CDR1 KGHSH and CDR2 LQKENI come from the germline V gene. Written as DNA, the CDR3 is TGTGCCAGCTCACCCGGGACAGGCCATGAAAAACTGTTTTTT. Protein sequence: CASSPGTGHEKLFF.

The J gene is TRBJ2-1, the V gene TRBV29-1; 11 bases fit TRBD2. The CDR3 is 17 amino acids. The J segment lost 4 bases and the V segment lost 3 bases, leaving 11 bases of the junction unmatched. Per the germline V gene, CDR1 is SQVTM and CDR2 is ANQGSEA. CDR3: CSVEGLKTSGSYNEQFF. The CDR3 bases are TGCAGCGTTGAGGGGCTGAAAACTAGCGGGAGTTACAATGAGCAGTTCTTC.

The genes are TRBV6-1 and TRBJ2-1; 12 bases fit TRBD2. The V gene end was trimmed by 5 bases and the J gene end by 7 bases; junction bases not matched to a gene: 6. The CDR3 is 15 residues long. Germline CDR1 reads MNHNS; CDR2 reads SASEGT. CDR3 in DNA: TGTGCCAGCAGTCTAGCGGGAGGGCCGGGGAATGAGCAGTTCTTC. Amino acids: CASSLAGGPGNEQFF.

This chain links TRBV7-9 with TRBJ2-5, with D maybe TRBD1 (7 bases). CDR3 size: 17 residues. The germline V and J ends were trimmed by 5 bases and 0 bases, with 19 bases remaining between them. Germline V gives CDR1 SEHNR, CDR2 FQNEAQ (reference sequence). The DNA for the CDR3 is TGTGCCAGCAGCACAGGAGGGGGCGCCAGGTACCAAGAGACCCAGTACTTC. It translates to CASSTGGGARYQETQYF.

The V and J genes are TRBV28 and TRBJ2-7; TRBD2 matches at 10 bases. Germline trimming cut 5 bases from V and 2 bases from J; bases unmatched to any gene: 6. Germline loops: CDR1 MDHEN, CDR2 SYDVKM. The CDR3 sequence is 15 residues long. This chain's CDR3 is CASSPSGSVAYEQYV. The CDR3 DNA reads as TGTGCCAGCAGTCCTAGCGGGAGTGTGGCCTACGAGCAGTACGTC.

The chain combines TRBV4-1 with TRBJ1-4; no clear D. The V gene lost 0 bases and the J gene lost 5 bases, with 13 bases spanning the gap. The CDR3 has 16 residues. In germline, CDR1 is MGHRA, CDR2 YSYEKL. CDR3 coding DNA: TGCGCCAGCAGCCAAGATACAACGCCCACCAATGAAAAACTGTTTTTT. This sequence encodes CASSQDTTPTNEKLFF.

Note on this clone: Other DNA sequences from this sample encode an identical CDR3 as well. The chain joins TRBV5-1 to TRBJ2-1; the D gene is possibly TRBD2 (6 bases). Trimming shortened V by 1 base and J by 1 base, and 6 bases separated the two germline ends. The CDR3 is 14 amino acids. Germline V gene lookup returns CDR1 SGHRS and CDR2 YFSETQ. CDR3 DNA sequence: TGCGCCAGCAGCTTGAGCGGGTCCTACAATGAGCAGTTCTTC. This translates into CASSLSGSYNEQFF. Variable domain in full (rest from reference TRBV5-1 and TRBJ2-1): KAGVTQTPRYLIKTRGQQVTLSCSPISGHRSVSWYQQTPGQGLQFLFEYFSETQRNKGNFPGRFSGRQFSNSRSEMNVSTLELGDSALYLCASSLSGSYNEQFFGPGTRLTVL.

The chain recombines TRBV28 with TRBJ1-2; D ambiguous. In germline, CDR1 is MDHEN, CDR2 SYDVKM. This CDR3 is 12 amino acids long. The V end lost 6 bases, the J end lost 0 bases, and 5 bases lay between the germline ends. The CDR3 loop is CASSYSNYGYTF. The CDR3 coding sequence is TGTGCCAGCAGCTACTCTAACTATGGCTACACCTTC.

Only one count was recorded for this clone. This rearrangement joins TRBV2 to TRBJ1-2; a weak D match, TRBD1 (5 bases). The CDR3 runs 12 residues. V was clipped by 2 bases and J by 8 bases, with 9 bases between them. Germline V gene sequence: CDR1 SNHLY, CDR2 FYNNEI. In DNA form, the CDR3 reads TGTGCCAGCAGTGAACAGGGAGGCGGCTACACCTTC. Its translation is CASSEQGGGYTF.

This chain links TRBV18 with TRBJ2-7, with 7 bases matching TRBD1. The CDR3 extends over 15 amino acids. J was trimmed by 4 bases and V by 3 bases; bases with no gene match: 9. In germline, CDR1 is KGHSH, CDR2 LQKENI. DNA of the CDR3: TGTGCCAGCTCACCTAAGACGGGACAGTTGTACGAGCAGTACGTC. This sequence encodes CASSPKTGQLYEQYV.

This chain connects TRBV18 to TRBJ2-5, with 7 bases aligning to TRBD1. V lost 2 bases to trimming and J lost 4 bases; unmatched junction nucleotides: 4. This CDR3 has 14 residues. CDR1 KGHSH and CDR2 LQKENI come from the germline V gene. The CDR3 protein is CASSPTTGRETQYF. CDR3 nucleotide sequence: TGTGCCAGCTCACCAACGACAGGGCGAGAGACCCAGTACTTC.

This clone appeared a few times. V gene TRBV9 combines with J gene TRBJ1-2; no definite D call. The CDR3 has 14 residues. Germline CDR1 SGDLS, CDR2 YYNGEE. V lost 6 bases to trimming and J lost 2 bases, with 14 bases between them. CDR3 sequence reads: CASTSGGQNYGYTF. DNA for the CDR3: TGTGCCAGCACCTCTGGCGGCCAAAACTATGGCTACACCTTC.